A selection of T cell receptor beta chains follows, all from one sample in a study of cytomegalovirus exposure and HLA in healthy donors. Produced via immunoSEQ multiplex PCR; TCRdb's table is partial and in-frame only. The sample lists some 150,000 clones, 65% to 80% occurring once. The sample taken for sequencing was PBMCs. These receptors all come from a woman aged 25 to 45 in good health and CMV-seronegative. The CDR3 runs from the conserved cysteine through the conserved F or W.

J gene | V gene | CDR3 protein
TRBJ1-1 | TRBV18 | CASFRQMNTEAFF
TRBJ2-1 | TRBV5-1 | CASSLRQVYNEQFF
TRBJ2-3 | TRBV9 | CASSVVGGRSTDTQYF
TRBJ1-1 | TRBV30 | CAWGRQSEAFF
TRBJ2-5 | TRBV30 | CAWNPGTSGGYQETQYF
TRBJ1-1 | TRBV6-5 | CASRHDREAFF
TRBJ1-2 | TRBV2 | CASSGTTGGKYYGYTF
TRBJ1-4 | TRBV11-2 | CASSWRTGWGEDGEKLFF
TRBJ1-1 | TRBV5-6 | CASSPGAGTEIMNTEAFF
TRBJ2-1 | TRBV27 | CASTPGTSGSNEQFF
TRBJ1-1 | TRBV10-3 | CAISNPPGLGNRTEAFF
TRBJ2-7 | TRBV6-1 | CASCRDTISYEQYF
TRBJ2-7 | TRBV7-3 | CASSLTPAYEQYF
TRBJ2-7 | TRBV10-3 | CASTGTGPGNEQYF
TRBJ1-1 | TRBV5-1 | CASSLAPGTNTEAFF
TRBJ2-7 | TRBV2 | CASTRLAGGPYEQYF
TRBJ2-1 | TRBV7-2 | CASSLGGSGLAGKAEQFF
TRBJ1-5 | TRBV5-6 | CASSLGGGGQPQHF
TRBJ2-3 | TRBV10-3 | CAISGSGGEADTQYF
TRBJ2-3 | TRBV5-1 | CASSLPLGQGGDTQYF
TRBJ2-5 | TRBV27 | CASSDRARETQYF
TRBJ2-5 | TRBV7-8 | CASSFQAGLFQETQYF
TRBJ1-2 | TRBV29-1 | CSVGGSLYGYTF
TRBJ1-2 | TRBV19 | CASSGGTGISPPYGYTF
TRBJ2-7 | TRBV4-2 | CASSQGGGSSYEQYF
TRBJ1-1 | TRBV18 | CASSPKGGNEAFF
TRBJ2-7 | TRBV27 | CASSYGGRAYEQYF
TRBJ2-1 | TRBV9 | CASSASGTTAHEQFF
TRBJ1-5 | TRBV28 | CASRQSYSNQPQHF
TRBJ2-5 | TRBV4-2 | CASSQDGTGPQETQYF
TRBJ2-5 | TRBV10-3 | CAISETRTSGRGGQETQYF
TRBJ2-1 | TRBV4-2 | CASSQGQILYNEQFF
TRBJ1-1 | TRBV5-1 | CASSQWTGENTEAFF
TRBJ2-1 | TRBV7-9 | CASSSSQRDNEQFF
TRBJ1-4 | TRBV4-2 | CASSQLGGGTDNEKLFF
TRBJ2-7 | TRBV6-1 | CASSVGDSSYEQYF
TRBJ2-7 | TRBV12-5 | CASGSPTPRGPREQYF
TRBJ2-7 | TRBV4-3 | CASSQDGGVNYEQYF
TRBJ1-5 | TRBV18 | CASSRGQSANQPQHF
TRBJ2-1 | TRBV7-2 | CASSYQGGNEQFF
TRBJ2-7 | TRBV27 | CASKDRMAYEQYF
TRBJ1-2 | TRBV6-1 | CASSRDTLNYGYTF
TRBJ1-4 | TRBV11-2 | CASSSGTGNEKLFF
TRBJ2-1 | TRBV25-1 | CASSVLKDEQFF
TRBJ1-4 | TRBV18 | CASSPRTGTNEKLFF
TRBJ1-1 | TRBV28 | CASSRTRGGAEAFF
TRBJ1-1 | TRBV15 | CATSRDKYPGTEAFF
TRBJ2-1 | TRBV15 | CATSREWTRPNNEQFF